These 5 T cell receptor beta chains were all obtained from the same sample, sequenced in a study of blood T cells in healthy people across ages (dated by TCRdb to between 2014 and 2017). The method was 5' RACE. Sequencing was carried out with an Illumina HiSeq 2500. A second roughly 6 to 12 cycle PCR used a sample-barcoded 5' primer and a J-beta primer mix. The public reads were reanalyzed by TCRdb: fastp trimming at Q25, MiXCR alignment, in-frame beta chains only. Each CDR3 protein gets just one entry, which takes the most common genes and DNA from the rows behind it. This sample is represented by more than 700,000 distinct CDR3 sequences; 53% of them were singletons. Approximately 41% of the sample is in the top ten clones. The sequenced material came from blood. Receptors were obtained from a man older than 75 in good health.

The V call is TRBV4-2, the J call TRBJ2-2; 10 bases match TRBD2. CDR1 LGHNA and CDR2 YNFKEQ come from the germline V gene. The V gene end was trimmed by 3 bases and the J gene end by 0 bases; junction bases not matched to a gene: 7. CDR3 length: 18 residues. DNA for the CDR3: TGTGCCAGCAGCCACCCCCTTGGACTAGCGGCGAACACCGGGGAGCTGTTTTTT. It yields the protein CASSHPLGLAANTGELFF.

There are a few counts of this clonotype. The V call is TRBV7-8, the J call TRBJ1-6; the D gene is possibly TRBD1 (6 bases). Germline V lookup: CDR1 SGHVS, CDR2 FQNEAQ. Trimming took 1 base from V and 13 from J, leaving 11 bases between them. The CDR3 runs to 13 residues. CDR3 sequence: CASSLEDSPPLHF. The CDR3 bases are TGTGCCAGCAGCTTAGAGGACAGCCCCCCCCTCCACTTT.

The CDR3 coding sequence is TGCAGTGCTAGTCTAGGGCGGGAGGGCCAAGAGACCCAGTACTTC. Amino acid sequence: CSASLGREGQETQYF. The chain recombines TRBV20-1 with TRBJ2-5; TRBD2 agrees at 9 bases. Germline V CDR1 and CDR2: DFQATT, SNEGSKA (reference sequence). After removal of 3 bases from V and 1 base from J, the junction contained 6 bases not matched to a gene. This CDR3 has 15 amino acids.

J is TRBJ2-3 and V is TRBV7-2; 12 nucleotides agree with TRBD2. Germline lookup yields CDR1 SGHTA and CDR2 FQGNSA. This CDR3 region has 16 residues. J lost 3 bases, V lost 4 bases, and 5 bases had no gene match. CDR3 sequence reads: CASSSSGRAGTDTQYF. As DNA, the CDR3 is TGTGCCAGCAGCTCTAGCGGGAGGGCCGGGACAGATACGCAGTATTTT.

The CDR3 reads CASSSARTSGGETQYF. DNA for the CDR3: TGTGCCAGCAGTTCTGCAAGGACTAGCGGGGGAGAGACCCAGTACTTC. This sequence joins TRBV12-3 or TRBV12-4 and TRBJ2-5; 13 positions match TRBD2. CDR3 length equals 16 residues. V was pared by 4 bases and J by 4 bases, with 6 bases of the junction left unmatched.